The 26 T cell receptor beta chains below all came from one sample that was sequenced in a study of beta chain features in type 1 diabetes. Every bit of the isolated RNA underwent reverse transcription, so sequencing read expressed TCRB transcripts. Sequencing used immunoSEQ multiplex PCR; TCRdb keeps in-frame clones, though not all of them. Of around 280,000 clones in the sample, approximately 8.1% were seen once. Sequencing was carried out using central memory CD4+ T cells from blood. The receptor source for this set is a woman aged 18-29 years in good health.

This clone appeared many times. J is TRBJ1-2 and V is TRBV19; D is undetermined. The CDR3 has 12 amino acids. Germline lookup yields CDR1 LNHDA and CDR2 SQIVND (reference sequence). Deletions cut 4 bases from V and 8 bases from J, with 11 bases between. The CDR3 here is CASSTSFDGYTF. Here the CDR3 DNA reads TGTGCCAGTAGTACAAGCTTTGACGGCTACACCTTC.

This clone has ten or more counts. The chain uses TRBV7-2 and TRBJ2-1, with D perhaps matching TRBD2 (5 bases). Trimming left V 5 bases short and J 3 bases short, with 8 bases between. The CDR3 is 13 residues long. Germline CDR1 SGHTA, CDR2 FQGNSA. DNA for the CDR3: TGTGCCAGCAGCCGGACTGTCTACAATGAGCAGTTCTTC. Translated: CASSRTVYNEQFF.

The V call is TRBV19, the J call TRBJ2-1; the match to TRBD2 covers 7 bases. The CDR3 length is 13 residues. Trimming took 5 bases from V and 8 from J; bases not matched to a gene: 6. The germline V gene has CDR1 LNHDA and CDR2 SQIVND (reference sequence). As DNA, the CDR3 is TGTGCCAGTAGTCTGCGGGAGTTCTATGAGCAGTTCTTC. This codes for CASSLREFYEQFF.

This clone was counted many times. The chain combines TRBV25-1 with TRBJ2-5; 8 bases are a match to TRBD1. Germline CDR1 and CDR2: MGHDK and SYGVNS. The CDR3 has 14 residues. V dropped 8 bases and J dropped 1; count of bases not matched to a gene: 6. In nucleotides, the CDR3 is TGTGCCAGCGAGGACAGGGAAGCCCAAGAGACCCAGTACTTC. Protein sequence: CASEDREAQETQYF.

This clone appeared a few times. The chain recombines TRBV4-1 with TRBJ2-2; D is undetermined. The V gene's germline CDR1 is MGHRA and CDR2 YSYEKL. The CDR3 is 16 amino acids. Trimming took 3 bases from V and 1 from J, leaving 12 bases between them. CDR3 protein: CASSHPTNRNTGELFF. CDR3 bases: TGCGCCAGCAGCCATCCTACGAACAGGAACACCGGGGAGCTGTTTTTT.

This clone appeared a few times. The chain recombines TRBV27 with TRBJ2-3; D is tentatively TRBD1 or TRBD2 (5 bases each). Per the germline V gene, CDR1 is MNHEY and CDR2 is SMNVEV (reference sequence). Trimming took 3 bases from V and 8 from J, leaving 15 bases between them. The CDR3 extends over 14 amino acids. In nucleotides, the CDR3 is TGTGCCAGCAGTTTGAATGGGGGAGTGGGTACGCAGTATTTT. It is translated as CASSLNGGVGTQYF.

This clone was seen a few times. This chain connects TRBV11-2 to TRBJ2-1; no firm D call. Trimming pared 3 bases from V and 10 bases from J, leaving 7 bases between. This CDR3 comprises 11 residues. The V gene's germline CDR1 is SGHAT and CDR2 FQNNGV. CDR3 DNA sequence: TGTGCCAGCAGCTTTGGACCAGAGCAGTTCTTC. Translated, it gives CASSFGPEQFF.

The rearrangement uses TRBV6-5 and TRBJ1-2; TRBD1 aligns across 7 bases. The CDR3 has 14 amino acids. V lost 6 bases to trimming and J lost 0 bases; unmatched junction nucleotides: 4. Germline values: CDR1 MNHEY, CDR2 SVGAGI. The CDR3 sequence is CASRFGQANYGYTF. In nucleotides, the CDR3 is TGTGCCAGCAGATTCGGACAGGCTAACTATGGCTACACCTTC.

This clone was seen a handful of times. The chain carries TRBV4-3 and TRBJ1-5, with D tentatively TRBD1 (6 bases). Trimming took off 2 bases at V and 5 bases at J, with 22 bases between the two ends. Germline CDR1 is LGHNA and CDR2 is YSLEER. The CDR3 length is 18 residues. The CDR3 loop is CASSQHRAQNAPDQPQHF. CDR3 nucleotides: TGCGCCAGCAGCCAACACAGGGCCCAAAACGCGCCGGATCAGCCCCAGCATTTT.

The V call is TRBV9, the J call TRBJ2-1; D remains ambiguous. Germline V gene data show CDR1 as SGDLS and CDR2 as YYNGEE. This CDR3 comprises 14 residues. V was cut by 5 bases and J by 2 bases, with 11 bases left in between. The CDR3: CASSEFATYNEQFF. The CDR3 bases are TGTGCCAGCAGTGAATTCGCTACCTACAATGAGCAGTTCTTC.

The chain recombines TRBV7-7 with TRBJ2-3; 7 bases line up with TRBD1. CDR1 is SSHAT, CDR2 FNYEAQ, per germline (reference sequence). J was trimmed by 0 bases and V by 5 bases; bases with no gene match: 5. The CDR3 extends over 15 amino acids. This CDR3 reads CASSTGTASTDTQYF. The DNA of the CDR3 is TGTGCCAGCAGCACCGGGACAGCTAGCACAGATACGCAGTATTTT.

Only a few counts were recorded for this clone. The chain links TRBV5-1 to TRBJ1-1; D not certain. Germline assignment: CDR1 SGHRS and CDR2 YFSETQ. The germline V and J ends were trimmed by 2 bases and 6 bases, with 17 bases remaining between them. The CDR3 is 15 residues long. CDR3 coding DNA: TGCGCCAGCAGCTTAAGCGACGTCAGGCGTTCTGAAGCTTTCTTT. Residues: CASSLSDVRRSEAFF.

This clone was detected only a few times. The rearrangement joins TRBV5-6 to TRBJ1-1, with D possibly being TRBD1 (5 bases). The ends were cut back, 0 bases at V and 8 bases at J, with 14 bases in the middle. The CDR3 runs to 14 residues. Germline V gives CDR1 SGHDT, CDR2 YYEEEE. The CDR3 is CASSLAMQGVEAFF. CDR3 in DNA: TGTGCCAGCAGCTTGGCCATGCAGGGAGTAGAAGCTTTCTTT.

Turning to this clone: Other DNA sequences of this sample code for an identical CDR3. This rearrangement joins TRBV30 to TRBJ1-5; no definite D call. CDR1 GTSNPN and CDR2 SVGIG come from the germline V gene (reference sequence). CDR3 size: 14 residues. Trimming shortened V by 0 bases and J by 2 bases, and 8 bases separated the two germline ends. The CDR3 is CAWSVRFGNQPQHF. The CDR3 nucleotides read TGTGCCTGGAGTGTACGGTTCGGCAATCAGCCCCAGCATTTT.

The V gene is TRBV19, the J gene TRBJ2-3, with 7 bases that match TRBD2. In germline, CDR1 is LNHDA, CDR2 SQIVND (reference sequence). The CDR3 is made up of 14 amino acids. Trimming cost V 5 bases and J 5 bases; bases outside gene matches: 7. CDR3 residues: CASSGGTIGDTQYF. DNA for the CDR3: TGTGCCAGTAGTGGTGGGACTATTGGAGATACGCAGTATTTT.

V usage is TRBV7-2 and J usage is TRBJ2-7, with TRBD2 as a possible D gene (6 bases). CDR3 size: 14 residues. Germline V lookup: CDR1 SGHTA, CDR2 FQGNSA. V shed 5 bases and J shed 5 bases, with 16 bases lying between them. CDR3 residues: CASSQDRGSHEQYV. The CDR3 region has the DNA TGTGCCAGCAGCCAAGACCGGGGGAGCCACGAGCAGTACGTC.

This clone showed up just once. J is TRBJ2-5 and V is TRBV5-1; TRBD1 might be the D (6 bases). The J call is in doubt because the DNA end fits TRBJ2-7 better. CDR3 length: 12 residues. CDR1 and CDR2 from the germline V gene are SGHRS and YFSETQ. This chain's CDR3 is CASSLDRVEQYF. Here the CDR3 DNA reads TGCGCCAGCAGCTTGGACAGGGTCGAGCAGTACTTC.

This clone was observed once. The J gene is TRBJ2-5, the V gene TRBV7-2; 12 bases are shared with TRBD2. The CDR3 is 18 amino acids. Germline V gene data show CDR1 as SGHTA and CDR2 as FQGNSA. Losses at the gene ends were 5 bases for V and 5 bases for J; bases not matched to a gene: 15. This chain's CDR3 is CASSPKTSSGGALETQYF. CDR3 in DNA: TGTGCCAGCAGCCCGAAAACATCTAGCGGGGGGGCCTTGGAGACCCAGTACTTC.

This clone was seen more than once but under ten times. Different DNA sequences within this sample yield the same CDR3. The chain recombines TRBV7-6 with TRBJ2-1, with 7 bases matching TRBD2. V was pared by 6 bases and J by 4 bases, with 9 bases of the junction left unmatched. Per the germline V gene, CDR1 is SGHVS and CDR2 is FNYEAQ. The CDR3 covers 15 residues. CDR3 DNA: TGTGCCAGCAGTCTGAGCGGGGCCACTTACAATGAGCAGTTCTTC. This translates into CASSLSGATYNEQFF. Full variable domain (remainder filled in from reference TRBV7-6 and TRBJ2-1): GAGVSQSPRYKVTKRGQDVALRCDPISGHVSLYWYRQALGQGPEFLTYFNYEAQQDKSGLPNDRFSAERPEGSISTLTIQRTEQRDSAMYRCASSLSGATYNEQFFGPGTRLTVL.

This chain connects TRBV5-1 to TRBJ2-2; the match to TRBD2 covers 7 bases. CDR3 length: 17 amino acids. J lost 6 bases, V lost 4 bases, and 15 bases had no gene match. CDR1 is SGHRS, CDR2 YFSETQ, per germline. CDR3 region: CASSPPVGGRGAGELFF. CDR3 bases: TGCGCCAGCAGCCCTCCCGTGGGCGGGAGAGGGGCCGGGGAGCTGTTTTTT.

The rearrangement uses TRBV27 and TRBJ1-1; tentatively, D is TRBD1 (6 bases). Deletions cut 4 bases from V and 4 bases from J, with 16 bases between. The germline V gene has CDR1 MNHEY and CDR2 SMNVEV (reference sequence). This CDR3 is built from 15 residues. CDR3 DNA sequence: TGTGCCAGCAGTTACAACAGGGTGGTGTCCACTGAAGCTTTCTTT. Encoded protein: CASSYNRVVSTEAFF.

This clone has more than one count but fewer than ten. Here the CDR3 reads CASSYDFWGAYGYTF. CDR3 bases: TGTGCCAGCAGTTACGACTTTTGGGGTGCCTATGGCTACACCTTC. The chain uses TRBV6-5 and TRBJ1-2, with no clear D. V lost 2 bases, J lost 4 bases, and 14 bases lay in between. Germline V gene data show CDR1 as MNHEY and CDR2 as SVGAGI. CDR3 length: 15 amino acids.

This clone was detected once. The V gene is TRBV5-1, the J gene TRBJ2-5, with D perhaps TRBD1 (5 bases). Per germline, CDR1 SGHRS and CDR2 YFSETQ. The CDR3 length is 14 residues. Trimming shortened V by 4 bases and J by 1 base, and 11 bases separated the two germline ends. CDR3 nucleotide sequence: TGCGCCAGCAGCAAAGACAGTAGCCAAGAGACCCAGTACTTC. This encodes CASSKDSSQETQYF.

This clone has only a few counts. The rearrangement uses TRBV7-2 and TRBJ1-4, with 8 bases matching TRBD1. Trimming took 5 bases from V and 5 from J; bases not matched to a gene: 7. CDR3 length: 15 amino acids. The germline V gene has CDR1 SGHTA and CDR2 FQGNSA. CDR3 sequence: CASSKQGGLNEKLFF. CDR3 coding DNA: TGTGCCAGCAGCAAACAGGGGGGACTGAATGAAAAACTGTTTTTT.

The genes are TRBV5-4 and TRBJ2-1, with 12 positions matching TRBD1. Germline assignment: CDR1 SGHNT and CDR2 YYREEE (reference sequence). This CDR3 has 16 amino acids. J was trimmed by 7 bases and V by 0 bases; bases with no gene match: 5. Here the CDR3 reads CASSLDMGQGANEQFF. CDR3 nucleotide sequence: TGTGCCAGCAGCTTGGACATGGGACAGGGGGCAAATGAGCAGTTCTTC.

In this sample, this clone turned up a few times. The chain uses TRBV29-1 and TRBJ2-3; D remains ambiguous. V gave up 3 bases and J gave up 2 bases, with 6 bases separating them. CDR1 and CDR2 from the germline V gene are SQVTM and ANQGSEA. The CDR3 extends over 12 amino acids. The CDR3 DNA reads TGCAGCGTTGAGGGATTCACAGATACGCAGTATTTT. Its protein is CSVEGFTDTQYF.